Sequencing of this T cell receptor beta chain was carried out in a study of T cell clonotyping in hematopoietic cell transplantation (dated by TCRdb to 2020 to 2023). About the study as a whole: The study collected 120 to 150 blood samples from some 33 consecutive transplant recipients and their related donors. Patients were recruited between September 2015 and early 2017 and followed until late 2020 or death. Overall results and qualifications from the work: Overlap with donor repertoires was found for only a small fraction of recipient repertoires, with over 95% found to appear de novo at the given depth. Broader posttransplant TCR repertoire diversity was predicted by donor and pretransplant recipient Inverse Simpson Index values. After transplant, TCR diversity in recipients dropped, and pathologically expanded clonotypes climbed progressively between day 30 and day 180. Sample size was limited, and cells were not sorted, so CD4 and CD8 repertoire contributions could not be separated.

TCR beta CDR3 regions were amplified from genomic DNA with the immunoSEQ assay, a bias-controlled multiplex PCR using V- and J-specific primers. In a second PCR step, the CDR3 amplicons were tagged with a proprietary barcode plus Illumina adapter sequences. An Illumina MiSeq instrument was used to sequence the CDR3 libraries. As for the authors' bioinformatics: immunoSEQ Analyzer 3.0 was used for export and quality control, with R Bioconductor and Immunarch used for downstream analyses. Only productive rearrangements in the normalized downsampled data set went into calculating the repertoire metrics. Pathologically expanded clonotypes were defined as those larger than 5 templates in the normalized cohort. The Inverse Simpson Index was used to measure repertoire diversity. CMV-specificity analyses were carried out on the non-normalized data set to capture all clonotypes. Sourced from immuneACCESS, this table was stored by TCRdb with only in-frame sequences that have V and J called. A share of the clones is absent; for the studies checked, an unresolved V gene accounts for under half, and the remainder has no known explanation. The D gene and trimming were derived from the DNA, and the V and J assignments and clone size from that table. Here the sample has about 5,100 clones; 72% occur a single time. The top ten hold roughly 29% of the sample.

From cysteine to phenylalanine, the CDR3 is 16 amino acids long. Only the CDR3 part of the read is kept: 48 bases, read in frame from the first base. Relative to germline, V is missing 5 bases and J is missing 1 base, with 8 bases of the junction outside any gene match. Sequences SGDLS (CDR1) and YYNGEE (CDR2) are obtained from the germline V gene. The time point label here, explained by the study, means: 100 days after allo-HCT. Blood from recipients was drawn about 28 days before transplant and again at days 30, 100 and 180 after transplant. Using Nuclei Lysis Solution, genomic DNA was extracted from unfractionated peripheral blood mononuclear cells that were either fresh or cryopreserved. On this clone: The specificity of this receptor is unknown. No base quality information exists; no much larger clone differs at one position.

This receptor was identified in a female patient between 50 and 60 years old who had an allogeneic stem cell transplant, so the T cells may come from the graft donor. Some clones in this sample may be carry-over from other donors' samples. Recombination connected TRBV9 to TRBJ2-2; 7 central bases correspond to TRBD1. This specimen consisted of PBMCs, obtained 100 days after allogeneic stem cell transplant. The bases read TGTGCCAGCAGTTATTTGACAGGGTTGAACACCGGGGAGCTGTTTTTT. This yields the protein CASSYLTGLNTGELFF.